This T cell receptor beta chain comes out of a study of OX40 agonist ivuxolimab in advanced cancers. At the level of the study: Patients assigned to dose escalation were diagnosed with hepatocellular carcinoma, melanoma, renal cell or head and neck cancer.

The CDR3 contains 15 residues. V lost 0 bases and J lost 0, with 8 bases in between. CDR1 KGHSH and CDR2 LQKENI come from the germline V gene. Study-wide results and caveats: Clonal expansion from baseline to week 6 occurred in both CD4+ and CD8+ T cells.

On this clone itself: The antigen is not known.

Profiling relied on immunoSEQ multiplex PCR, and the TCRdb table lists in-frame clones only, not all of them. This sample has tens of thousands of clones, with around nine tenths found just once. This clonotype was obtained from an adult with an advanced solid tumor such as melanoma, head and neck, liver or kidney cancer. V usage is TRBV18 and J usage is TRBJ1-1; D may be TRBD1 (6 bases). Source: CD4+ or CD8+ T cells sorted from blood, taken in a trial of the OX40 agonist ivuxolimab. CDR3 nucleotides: TGTGCCAGCTCACCACCGGGGGCCCTGAACACTGAAGCTTTCTTT. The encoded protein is CASSPPGALNTEAFF.